A selection of T cell receptor beta chains follows, all from one sample in a study of OX40 agonist ivuxolimab in advanced cancers. TCRdb keeps only in-frame clones here, not all; method: immunoSEQ multiplex PCR. The data contain fewer than 80,000 clones, roughly 87% of them singletons. The source material was CD4+ or CD8+ T cells sorted from blood, sampled in a trial of the OX40 agonist ivuxolimab. These TCRs come from an adult with an advanced solid tumor such as melanoma, head and neck, liver or kidney cancer. Each CDR3 is given with its conserved first and last residue. A D gene is named only where the DNA matches it firmly. A clone size is listed for some rows: how often the clone was seen (once, few, many), or a class if it is expanded.

size,V,J,D,DNA,CDR3
NA,TRBV4-1,TRBJ2-3,NA,TGCGCCAGCAGCCAAGATGGGTATAGCACAGATACGCAGTATTTT,CASSQDGYSTDTQYF
once,TRBV2,TRBJ2-7,TRBD1,TGTGCCACACAGGGGCGAGGGTTGGGCTACGAGCAGTACTTC,CATQGRGLGYEQYF
NA,TRBV11-2,TRBJ2-1,TRBD2,TGTGCCAGCAGCTTAGGACTACTAGCGGACAATGAGCAGTTCTTC,CASSLGLLADNEQFF
once,TRBV27,TRBJ1-1,NA,TGTGCCAGCAGTTTATCACGGATAACGGCCGAAGCTTTCTTT,CASSLSRITAEAFF
NA,TRBV28,TRBJ1-5,NA,TGTGCCAGCAGTTTATGGGTGGGGAGCAATCAGCCCCAGCATTTT,CASSLWVGSNQPQHF
NA,TRBV7-8,TRBJ1-5,NA,TGTGCCAGCAGATTAAACCAGGCCTCGGGTCAGCCCCAGCATTTT,CASRLNQASGQPQHF
NA,TRBV29-1,TRBJ1-2,NA,TGCAGCGTCGACCGCGATAGGACTGAGTATGGCTACACCTTC,CSVDRDRTEYGYTF
NA,TRBV6-5,TRBJ1-2,TRBD1,TGTGCCAGCAGTCCGGGACAGGGGGTTAGCTATGGCTACACCTTC,CASSPGQGVSYGYTF
once,TRBV21-1,TRBJ2-7,NA,TGTGCCAGCAGCCGTAGGACAGATAGCTACGAGCAGTACTTC,CASSRRTDSYEQYF
NA,TRBV5-4,TRBJ2-4,NA,TGTGCCAGCAGCCCCGGACAGGCCAAAAACATTCAGTACTTC,CASSPGQAKNIQYF
NA,TRBV28,TRBJ2-7,NA,TGTGCCAGTGATAGGGGTTACGAGCAGTACTTC,CASDRGYEQYF
NA,TRBV11-2,TRBJ2-7,TRBD2,TGTGCCAGCAGCCAAACTAGCGGGTACTACGAGCAGTACTTC,CASSQTSGYYEQYF
NA,TRBV28,TRBJ1-5,NA,TGTGCCAGCAGTTTATCAGGGGCTGTGGGCAATCAGCCCCAGCATTTT,CASSLSGAVGNQPQHF
NA,TRBV27,TRBJ2-6,NA,TGTGCCAGCAGTTTAGTGGGCCCTGGGGCCAACGTCCTGACTTTC,CASSLVGPGANVLTF
NA,TRBV5-1,TRBJ2-1,NA,TGCGCCAGCAGCTTAGGAGAAAATGAGCAGTTCTTC,CASSLGENEQFF
NA,TRBV2,TRBJ2-5,NA,TGTGCCAGCAGTGAAGTTCGGCCGGGGCGGGATGAGACCCAGTACTTC,CASSEVRPGRDETQYF
NA,TRBV6-1,TRBJ1-1,NA,TGTGCTAGCAGTGAAGGGGTTGGGACGGCGCCTGAAGCTTTCTTT,CASSEGVGTAPEAFF
NA,TRBV25-1,TRBJ1-5,NA,TGTGCCAGCAGTGCCTCGGGGAAGCCCCAGCATTTT,CASSASGKPQHF
NA,TRBV7-8,TRBJ2-1,TRBD2,TGTGCCAGCAGCTTAACGCGGGGGGCCAGGGATGAGCAGTTCTTC,CASSLTRGARDEQFF
NA,TRBV29-1,TRBJ2-3,TRBD1,TGCAGCGTTGATGGACAGGGAACGCAGTATTTT,CSVDGQGTQYF
NA,TRBV6-5,TRBJ2-7,TRBD2,TGTGCCACCAGGACTAGCGGATACGAGCAGTACTTC,CATRTSGYEQYF
NA,TRBV29-1,TRBJ1-2,NA,TGCAGCGTTGAAGGGCAGGGGACGGGAAAGGGGAAAGCTAACTATGGCTACACCTTC,CSVEGQGTGKGKANYGYTF
NA,TRBV30,TRBJ2-2,NA,TGTGCCTGGAGCCTCATGGGGACCGGGGAGCTGTTTTTT,CAWSLMGTGELFF
NA,TRBV2,TRBJ1-1,NA,TGTGCCAGCATGACGAGGGGCGCAAGGGGAACTGAAGCTTTCTTT,CASMTRGARGTEAFF
NA,TRBV7-9,TRBJ1-5,NA,TGTGCCAGCAGACAGCCGAATCAGCCCCAGCATTTT,CASRQPNQPQHF
NA,TRBV10-2,TRBJ2-7,NA,TGCGCCAGTTCCCAGGAAAGCATCTACGAGCAGTACTTC,CASSQESIYEQYF
NA,TRBV27,TRBJ2-7,TRBD2,TGTGCCAGCAGTTTTTGGTCTAGCGGGGTCTACGAGCAGTACTTC,CASSFWSSGVYEQYF
NA,TRBV6-1,TRBJ2-7,NA,TGTGCCAGCAGCCCCCCCCTCTACGAGCAGTACTTC,CASSPPLYEQYF
NA,TRBV27,TRBJ2-7,NA,TGTGCCAGCACAGGGATCGTCGGGGCAGGGACCTACGAGCAGTACTTC,CASTGIVGAGTYEQYF
NA,TRBV11-2,TRBJ2-1,NA,TGTGCCAGCAGCTTATGGGGTAGCGCGAGCTCCTACAATGAGCAGTTCTTC,CASSLWGSASSYNEQFF
NA,TRBV27,TRBJ2-7,TRBD2,TGTGCCAGCAGTTGGGGGGGGTACTACGAGCAGTACTTC,CASSWGGYYEQYF
NA,TRBV27,TRBJ2-7,NA,TGTGCCAGCAGTTTCGGCAGCACCTACGAGCAGTACTTC,CASSFGSTYEQYF
NA,TRBV6-4,TRBJ1-2,NA,TGTGCCAGCAGTGACCCAGAGGAACGGGACAAGACCCGCTATGGCTACACCTTC,CASSDPEERDKTRYGYTF
NA,TRBV9,TRBJ2-7,TRBD2,TGTGCCAGCAGCGTAGAATCGGGAGGGCTGTACGAGCAGTACTTC,CASSVESGGLYEQYF